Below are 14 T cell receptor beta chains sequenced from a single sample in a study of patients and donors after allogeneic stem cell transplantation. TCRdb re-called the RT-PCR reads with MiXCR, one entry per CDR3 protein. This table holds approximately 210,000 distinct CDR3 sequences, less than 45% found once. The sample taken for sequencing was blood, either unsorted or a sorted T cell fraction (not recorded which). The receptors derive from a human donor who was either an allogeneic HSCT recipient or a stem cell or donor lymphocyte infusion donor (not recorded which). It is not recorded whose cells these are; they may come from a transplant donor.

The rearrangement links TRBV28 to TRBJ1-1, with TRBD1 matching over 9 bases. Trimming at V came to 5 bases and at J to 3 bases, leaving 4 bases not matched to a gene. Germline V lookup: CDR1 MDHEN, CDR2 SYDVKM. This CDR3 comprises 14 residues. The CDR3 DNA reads TGTGCCAGCAGTACAGGGGGCGGAGACACTGAAGCTTTCTTT. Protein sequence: CASSTGGGDTEAFF.

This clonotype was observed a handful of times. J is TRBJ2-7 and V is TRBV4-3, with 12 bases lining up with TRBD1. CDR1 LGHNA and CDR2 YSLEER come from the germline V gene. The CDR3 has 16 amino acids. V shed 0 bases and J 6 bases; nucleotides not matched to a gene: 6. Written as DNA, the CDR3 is TGCGCCAGCAGCCAAGATCGGGGGACAGGGGGCTTCGAGCAGTACTTC. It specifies CASSQDRGTGGFEQYF.

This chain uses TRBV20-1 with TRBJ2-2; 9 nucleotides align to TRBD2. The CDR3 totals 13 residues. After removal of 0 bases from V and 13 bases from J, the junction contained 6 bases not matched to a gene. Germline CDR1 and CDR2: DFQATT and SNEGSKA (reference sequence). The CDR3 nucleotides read TGCAGTGCTAGAGATTTAGAGCGGGAGGTGCTGTTTTTT. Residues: CSARDLEREVLFF.

The CDR3 region has the DNA TGTGCCGCCACAGGGGTGGAAGACGAGCAGTACTTC. Translation: CAATGVEDEQYF. V gene TRBV2 combines with J gene TRBJ2-7; 7 bases line up with TRBD1. The CDR3 spans 12 residues. V shed 11 bases, J shed 5 bases, and the junction held 9 bases outside the gene matches. CDR1 SNHLY and CDR2 FYNNEI come from the germline V gene. The full variable domain, in which reference TRBV2 and TRBJ2-7 provide the parts outside the CDR3, is EPEVTQTPSHQVTQMGQEVILRCVPISNHLYFYWYRQILGQKVEFLVSFYNNEISEKSEIFDDQFSVERPDGSNFTLKIRSTKLEDSAMYFCAATGVEDEQYFGPGTRLTVT.

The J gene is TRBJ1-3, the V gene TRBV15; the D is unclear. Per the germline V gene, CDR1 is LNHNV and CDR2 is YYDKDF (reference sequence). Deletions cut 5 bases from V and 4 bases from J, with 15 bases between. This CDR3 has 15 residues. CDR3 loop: CATSQQPEKGNTIYF. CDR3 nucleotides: TGTGCCACCAGCCAACAGCCTGAAAAGGGAAACACCATATATTTT.

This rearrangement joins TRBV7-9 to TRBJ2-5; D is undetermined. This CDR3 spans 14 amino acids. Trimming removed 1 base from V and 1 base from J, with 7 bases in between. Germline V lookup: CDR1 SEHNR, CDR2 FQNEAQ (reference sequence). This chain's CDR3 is CASSLGGPQETQYF. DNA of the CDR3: TGTGCCAGCAGCTTAGGCGGACCCCAAGAGACCCAGTACTTC.

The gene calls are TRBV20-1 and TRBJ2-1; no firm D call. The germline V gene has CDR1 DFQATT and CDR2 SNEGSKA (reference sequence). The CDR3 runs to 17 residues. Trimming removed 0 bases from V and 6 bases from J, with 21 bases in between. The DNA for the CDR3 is TGCAGTGCTAGAGATTGGCCGGTCTCACGGACCAGCAATGAGCAGTTCTTC. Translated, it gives CSARDWPVSRTSNEQFF.

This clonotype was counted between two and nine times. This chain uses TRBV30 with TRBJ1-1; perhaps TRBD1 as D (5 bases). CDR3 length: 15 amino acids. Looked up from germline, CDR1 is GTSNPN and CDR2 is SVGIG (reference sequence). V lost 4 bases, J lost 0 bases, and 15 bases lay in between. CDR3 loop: CAWIDEGVMNTEAFF. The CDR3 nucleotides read TGTGCCTGGATAGATGAAGGGGTCATGAACACTGAAGCTTTCTTT.

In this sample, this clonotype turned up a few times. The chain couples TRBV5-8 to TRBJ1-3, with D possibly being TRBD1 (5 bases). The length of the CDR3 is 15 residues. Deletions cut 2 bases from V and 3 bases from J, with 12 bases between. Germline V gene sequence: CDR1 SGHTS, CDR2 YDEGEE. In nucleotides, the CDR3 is TGTGCCAGCAGCTTTGACCAGGGAAATGGAAACACCATATATTTT. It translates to CASSFDQGNGNTIYF.

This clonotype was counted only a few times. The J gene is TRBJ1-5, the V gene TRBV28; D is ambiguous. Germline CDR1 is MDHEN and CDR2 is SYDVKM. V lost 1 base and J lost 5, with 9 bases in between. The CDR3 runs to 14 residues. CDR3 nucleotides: TGTGCCAGCAGTTTATTGGGGATGGATCAGCCCCAGCATTTT. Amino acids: CASSLLGMDQPQHF.

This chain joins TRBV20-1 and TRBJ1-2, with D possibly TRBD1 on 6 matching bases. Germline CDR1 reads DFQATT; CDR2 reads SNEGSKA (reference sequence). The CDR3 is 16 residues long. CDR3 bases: TGCAGCGACCAGCAGGGGTTCCCAACTTTTAACTATGGCTACACCTTC. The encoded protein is CSDQQGFPTFNYGYTF.

Here the CDR3 reads CASSYQPRDQPQHF. The CDR3 DNA reads TGTGCCAGCAGTTACCAACCCCGGGATCAGCCCCAGCATTTT. This chain links TRBV6-2 or TRBV6-3 with TRBJ1-5, with D hard to call. The CDR3 is 14 residues long. Germline V lookup: CDR1 MNHEY, CDR2 SVGEGT. V lost 2 bases and J lost 5, with 10 bases in between.

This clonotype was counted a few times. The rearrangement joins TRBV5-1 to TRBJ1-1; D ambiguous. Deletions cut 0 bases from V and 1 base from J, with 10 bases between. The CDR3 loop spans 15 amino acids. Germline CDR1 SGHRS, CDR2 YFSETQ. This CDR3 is CASSLVGDRNTEAFF. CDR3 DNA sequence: TGCGCCAGCAGCTTGGTCGGGGATCGGAACACTGAAGCTTTCTTT.

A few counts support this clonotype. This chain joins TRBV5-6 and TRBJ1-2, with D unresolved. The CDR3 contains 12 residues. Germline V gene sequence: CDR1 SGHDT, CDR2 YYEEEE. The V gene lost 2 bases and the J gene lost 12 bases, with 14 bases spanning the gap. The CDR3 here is CASSFGRAYDTF. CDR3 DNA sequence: TGTGCCAGCAGCTTTGGGAGGGCTTACGACACCTTC.